This T cell receptor beta chain was obtained from a study of cytomegalovirus exposure and HLA in healthy donors. Overall study results and limits: Subsequent analysis revealed that first-cohort TCR clusters tended to co-occur in the 100 to 150 validation repertoires. Reportedly, cytomegalovirus status was diagnosed with high sensitivity and specificity. While the bulk of TCR sequences proved rare, some public TCRs turned up in many donors.

This table comes from immunoSEQ multiplex PCR, and its TCRdb copy is limited to in-frame clones, with some not included. This table holds 120,000 or so clones, less than 90% found once. With regard to this clone: Its antigen is unidentified.

This CDR3 contains 15 residues. Unmatched junction bases numbered 4, after V lost 0 bases and J lost 7 bases. CDR1 and CDR2 from the germline V gene are SGHRS and YFSETQ. The donors were members of the validation cohort, which comprised roughly 120 subjects and was separate from the first cohort of 600 to 850 subjects. The sequence derives from a man younger than 35 in good health and CMV-seropositive. The sequencing sample was made of PBMCs. V gene TRBV5-1 combines with J gene TRBJ1-1; 12 nucleotides align to TRBD1. The CDR3 reads CASSLVGQGAGEAFF. CDR3 sequence (DNA): TGCGCCAGCAGCTTGGTGGGACAGGGGGCCGGTGAAGCTTTCTTT.